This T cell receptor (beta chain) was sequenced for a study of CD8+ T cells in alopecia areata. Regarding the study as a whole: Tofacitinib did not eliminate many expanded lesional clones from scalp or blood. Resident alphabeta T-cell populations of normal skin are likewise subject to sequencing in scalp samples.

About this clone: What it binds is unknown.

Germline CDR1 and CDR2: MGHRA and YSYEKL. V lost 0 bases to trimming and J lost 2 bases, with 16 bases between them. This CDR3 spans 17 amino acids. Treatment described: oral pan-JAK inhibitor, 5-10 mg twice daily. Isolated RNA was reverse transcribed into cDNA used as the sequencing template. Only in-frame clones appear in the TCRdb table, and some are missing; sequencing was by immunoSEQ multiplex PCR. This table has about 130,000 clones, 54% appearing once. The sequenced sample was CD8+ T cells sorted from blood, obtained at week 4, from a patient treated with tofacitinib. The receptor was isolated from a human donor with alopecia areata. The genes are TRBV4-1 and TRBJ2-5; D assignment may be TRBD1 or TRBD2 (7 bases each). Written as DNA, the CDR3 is TGCGCCAGCAGCCAAGATACAGGGGACTACTATCAAGAGACCCAGTACTTC. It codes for CASSQDTGDYYQETQYF.